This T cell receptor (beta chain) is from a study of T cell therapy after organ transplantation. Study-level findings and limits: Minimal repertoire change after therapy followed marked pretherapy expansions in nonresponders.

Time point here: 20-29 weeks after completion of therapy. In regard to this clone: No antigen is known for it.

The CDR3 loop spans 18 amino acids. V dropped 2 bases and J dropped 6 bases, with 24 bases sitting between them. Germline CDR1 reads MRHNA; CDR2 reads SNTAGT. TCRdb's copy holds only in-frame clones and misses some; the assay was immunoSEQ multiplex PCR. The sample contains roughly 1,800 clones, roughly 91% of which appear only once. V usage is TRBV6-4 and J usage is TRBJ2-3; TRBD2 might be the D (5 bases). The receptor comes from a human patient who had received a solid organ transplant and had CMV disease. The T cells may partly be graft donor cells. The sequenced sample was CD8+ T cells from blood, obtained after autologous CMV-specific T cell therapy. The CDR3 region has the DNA TGTGCCAGCAGTGACCCTCGAGGAGGATCCGGGGTGATGGATACGCAGTATTTT. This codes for CASSDPRGGSGVMDTQYF.